This T cell receptor beta chain was captured by sequencing in a study of blood T cell repertoires in COVID-19. Background on the study: Samples came from the United States, Italy and Spain, spanning acute and convalescent COVID-19. PBMCs, B-cell-depleted T cells, or T cells provided the cDNA or gDNA that made up the material.

Authors' data handling: Amplified reference gene primers provided the basis for estimating nucleated cell counts. TCRdb's table, derived via immunoSEQ multiplex PCR, lists solely in-frame clones and lacks some. V, J and clone size are taken as reported in that table, and D and trimming were inferred from the DNA itself. This table has 200,000 to 300,000 clones, around 85% appearing once. V gave up 4 bases and J gave up 2 bases, with 12 bases separating them. From germline, CDR1 is SGHDT and CDR2 YYEEEE. The CDR3 is 14 amino acids. This receptor was taken from a woman aged 60 to 75 with active or convalescent COVID-19. The chain combines TRBV5-6 with TRBJ1-2; D call uncertain. Sequencing used peripheral blood. The CDR3 sequence is CASSHRGRNYGYTF. CDR3 DNA: TGTGCCAGCAGCCATCGGGGTAGGAACTATGGCTACACCTTC.